This TCR beta chain is drawn from a study of cytomegalovirus exposure and HLA in healthy donors. Study-wide background: The same platform was used for the 120 or so validation repertoires as for the 666 first-cohort repertoires, as reported in a later analysis.

Findings of the study overall: Rare TCR sequences dominated, though some public TCRs recurred in many donors.

The repertoire was sequenced with immunoSEQ multiplex PCR; TCRdb's copy has only in-frame clones and lacks some. The repertoire holds about 92,000 clones, with around 93% as singletons. As for this clone: The antigen remains undetermined.

CDR3 length equals 14 residues. V was pared by 6 bases and J by 6 bases, with 8 bases of the junction left unmatched. Germline-derived CDR1 and CDR2 are SNHLY and FYNNEI. The sample comprised PBMCs. The V and J genes are TRBV2 and TRBJ1-5; 7 bases map to TRBD1. The TCR was taken from a woman aged 25 to 39 in good health and CMV-seropositive. Here the CDR3 DNA reads TGTGCCAGCAGGCTCACAGGGGTCCGTCAGCCCCAGCATTTT. The encoded protein is CASRLTGVRQPQHF. Drawing the rest from reference TRBV2 and TRBJ1-5, the complete variable domain is EPEVTQTPSHQVTQMGQEVILRCVPISNHLYFYWYRQILGQKVEFLVSFYNNEISEKSEIFDDQFSVERPDGSNFTLKIRSTKLEDSAMYFCASRLTGVRQPQHFGDGTRLSIL.